One and the same sample provided the 14 T cell receptor beta chains below, sequenced in a study of T cell changes during pregnancy in multiple sclerosis. Sequencing was performed with immunoSEQ multiplex PCR; in TCRdb, only in-frame clones are kept and a portion is missing. The sample yields about 70,000 clones, approximately 92% seen once. The specimen comprised CD8+ T cells from peripheral blood mononuclear cells, sampled in the third trimester of pregnancy. The receptor set was obtained from a female donor in good health, enrolled as a control in a pregnancy study.

J is TRBJ2-3 and V is TRBV7-9; TRBD2 aligns across 8 bases. The V and J ends lost 7 bases and 0 bases, in that order; junction bases with no gene match: 18. Germline loops: CDR1 SEHNR, CDR2 FQNEAQ (reference sequence). This CDR3 comprises 19 residues. CDR3 protein: CASTGWVGSAGESTDTQYF. The DNA for the CDR3 is TGTGCCAGCACCGGTTGGGTGGGTTCAGCGGGGGAGAGCACAGATACGCAGTATTTT.

The J gene is TRBJ1-1, the V gene TRBV7-6; perhaps TRBD1 as D (5 bases). The CDR3 runs 15 residues. The germline V gene has CDR1 SGHVS and CDR2 FNYEAQ. Trimming took 1 base from V and 4 from J, leaving 13 bases between them. CDR3 amino acids: CASSLGEAGGTEAFF. In DNA form, the CDR3 reads TGTGCCAGCAGCTTAGGGGAGGCCGGGGGCACTGAAGCTTTCTTT.

The genes are TRBV23-1 and TRBJ1-2; maybe TRBD1 (5 bases). TRBV23-1 is placed among ORFs of uncertain function. V was pared by 4 bases and J by 0 bases, with 18 bases between. The CDR3 totals 17 residues. The CDR3 spells CASSLQNDRCTNYGYTF. CDR3 sequence (DNA): TGCGCCAGCAGTCTCCAAAACGACAGATGTACTAACTATGGCTACACCTTC.

J is TRBJ2-1 and V is TRBV4-3, with D possibly being TRBD1 (5 bases). This CDR3 contains 15 residues. Germline CDR1 reads LGHNA; CDR2 reads YSLEER. Trimming stripped 0 bases from V and 7 bases from J, with 13 bases between. The CDR3 region is CASSQDMGQGNEQFF. Written as DNA, the CDR3 is TGCGCCAGCAGCCAAGATATGGGGCAGGGTAATGAGCAGTTCTTC.

CDR3 loop: CASSLYTTALMNTEAFF. The CDR3 DNA follows: TGTGCCAGCAGCTTATATACGACAGCTCTCATGAACACTGAAGCTTTCTTT. This sequence joins TRBV7-8 and TRBJ1-1; D possibly corresponds to TRBD1 (5 bases). Germline lookup yields CDR1 SGHVS and CDR2 FQNEAQ. The CDR3 loop spans 17 amino acids. V was shortened by 2 bases and J by 0 bases, with 16 bases between the two germline ends.

This clone was counted only a few times. V and J are TRBV7-9 and TRBJ1-1; perhaps TRBD1 as D (6 bases). Germline assignment: CDR1 SEHNR and CDR2 FQNEAQ (reference sequence). CDR3 length equals 11 residues. The V and J ends lost 2 bases and 12 bases respectively, with 10 bases between them. The CDR3 DNA sequence: TGTGCCAGCAGCTTATACAGGGAGTCTTTCTTT. Its protein product is CASSLYRESFF.

This chain joins TRBV27 and TRBJ1-1; TRBD1 is a possible D gene (6 bases). Trimming cost V 4 bases and J 10 bases, with 16 bases left between them. Germline V gives CDR1 MNHEY, CDR2 SMNVEV (reference sequence). This CDR3 is built from 13 residues. The CDR3 protein is CASSSRGALGAFF. The DNA of the CDR3 is TGTGCCAGCAGTTCCCGGGGGGCCCTGGGAGCTTTCTTT.

This clone was counted once. The rearrangement joins TRBV27 to TRBJ2-1; D might be TRBD1 (5 bases). This CDR3 region has 12 residues. Germline CDR1 and CDR2: MNHEY and SMNVEV (reference sequence). Trimming left V 1 base short and J 15 bases short, with 13 bases between. Written as DNA, the CDR3 is TGTGCCAGCAGTTTATTGGTCGACAGACTGTTCTTC. Translated, it gives CASSLLVDRLFF.

This sequence joins TRBV6-6 and TRBJ2-3; D remains unclear. The V gene lost 5 bases and the J gene lost 6 bases, with 12 bases spanning the gap. Germline V lookup: CDR1 MNHNY, CDR2 SVGAGI (reference sequence). CDR3 length equals 13 residues. CDR3 region: CASSTGPLDTQYF. The CDR3 coding sequence is TGTGCCAGCAGTACGGGTCCGTTGGATACGCAGTATTTT.

The chain uses TRBV9 and TRBJ2-7, with D perhaps TRBD1 (5 bases). Between the trimmed V and J ends, which lost 7 bases and 5 bases, there was a span of 16 bases. CDR1 and CDR2 (germline): SGDLS, YYNGEE. CDR3 length equals 13 residues. CDR3 sequence reads: CASGDGQGHEQYF. The CDR3 DNA reads as TGTGCCAGCGGCGACGGGCAGGGCCACGAGCAGTACTTC.

V gene TRBV13 combines with J gene TRBJ1-1, with no clear D. With 5 bases removed from V and 5 bases from J, the gap between germline ends came to 18 bases. Germline loops: CDR1 PRHDT, CDR2 FYEKMQ (reference sequence). There are 15 residues in the CDR3. CDR3 region: CASSVQLGGLTEAFF. The CDR3 DNA reads as TGTGCCAGCAGCGTACAACTAGGTGGTTTGACTGAAGCTTTCTTT. The entire variable domain, with the rest obtained from reference TRBV13 and TRBJ1-1, is as follows: AAGVIQSPRHLIKEKRETATLKCYPIPRHDTVYWYQQGPGQDPQFLISFYEKMQSDKGSIPDRFSAQQFSDYHSELNMSSLELGDSALYFCASSVQLGGLTEAFFGQGTRLTVV.

The chain recombines TRBV6-5 with TRBJ2-2; 11 bases match TRBD2. The trim removed 8 bases at V and 6 bases at J, leaving 8 bases unmatched. The germline gives CDR1 MNHEY, CDR2 SVGAGI. The CDR3 is made up of 15 amino acids. Here the CDR3 reads CASQPGLAVPGELFF. As DNA, the CDR3 is TGTGCCAGCCAGCCGGGACTAGCGGTTCCCGGGGAGCTGTTTTTT.

In nucleotides, the CDR3 is TGTGCCAGCAGCCAACGACGGACAGGGGGATTGAATGGCTACACCTTC. Protein sequence: CASSQRRTGGLNGYTF. The chain is built from TRBV13 and TRBJ1-2; 10 bases match TRBD1. V lost 5 bases to trimming and J lost 6 bases; unmatched junction nucleotides: 12. The germline V gene encodes CDR1 PRHDT and CDR2 FYEKMQ (reference sequence). This CDR3 contains 16 residues.

This chain joins TRBV11-2 and TRBJ1-2; D gene uncertain. The CDR3 totals 12 residues. Germline CDR1 and CDR2: SGHAT and FQNNGV. V was clipped by 0 bases and J by 7 bases, with 6 bases between them. Here the CDR3 reads CASSLDRGGYTF. The CDR3, as DNA: TGTGCCAGCAGCTTAGATCGGGGTGGCTACACCTTC.